This TCR beta chain was sequenced during a study of identical twins. Each CDR3 protein is one row after TCRdb ran MiXCR on the 5' RACE reads. This table holds hundreds of thousands of distinct CDR3 sequences, around 8.8% found once. This clonotype was recorded at least ten times. Its antigen is still unknown. Study-wide results and caveats: Excess low generation probability was seen in twin-shared out-of-frame alpha sequences.

The V end lost 0 bases, the J end lost 1 base, and 9 bases lay between the germline ends. This CDR3 spans 15 amino acids. Germline V CDR1 and CDR2: LNHNV, YYDKDF (reference sequence). The data were also submitted as part of a second study, on yellow fever vaccine responses in identical twins.

The chain employs TRBV15 and TRBJ1-1; D unresolved. The sample consisted of memory (CD45RO+) T cells sorted from blood. The receptor comes from a young woman in good health. CDR3 region: CATSRDRQPNTEAFF. DNA for the CDR3: TGTGCCACCAGCAGAGATCGGCAGCCGAACACTGAAGCTTTCTTT.